The 32 T cell receptor beta chains reported below all come from one sample, sequenced in a study of neoadjuvant anti-PD-1 for oral cavity cancer. Time point indicated: after neoadjuvant nivolumab, at surgical resection. Generated by immunoSEQ multiplex PCR, the TCRdb table keeps only in-frame clones and is missing some. The data hold about 15,000 clones, with roughly 40% observed a single time. Sample: tumor tissue, taken after nivolumab (anti-PD-1) treatment. These receptors came from a person between 40 and 80 years old with oral cavity squamous cell carcinoma.

This chain uses TRBV7-3 with TRBJ1-1; D is uncertain. V was cut by 2 bases and J by 2 bases, with 12 bases left in between. Germline V gives CDR1 SGHTA, CDR2 FQGTGA. The CDR3 consists of 15 residues. CDR3 amino acids: CASSLSGSGNTEAFF. CDR3 DNA: TGTGCCAGCAGCTTATCTGGGTCTGGTAACACTGAAGCTTTCTTT.

V gene TRBV10-2 combines with J gene TRBJ2-7; 9 bases align to TRBD2. Looked up from germline, CDR1 is WSHSY and CDR2 is SAAADI. The CDR3 runs 14 residues. V lost 4 bases to trimming and J lost 5 bases; unmatched junction nucleotides: 6. The CDR3 DNA reads as TGCGCCAGCAGTGTTCGGACTAGCGAAAACGAGCAGTACTTC. Translated: CASSVRTSENEQYF.

The rearrangement uses TRBV2 and TRBJ2-1, with 7 bases matching TRBD2. Germline CDR1 SNHLY, CDR2 FYNNEI. The CDR3 contains 15 residues. After removal of 2 bases from V and 7 bases from J, the junction contained 8 bases not matched to a gene. The CDR3 reads CASSELRGGGNEQFF. CDR3 in DNA: TGTGCCAGCAGTGAACTGCGCGGGGGAGGGAATGAGCAGTTCTTC. Drawing the rest from reference TRBV2 and TRBJ2-1, the complete variable domain is EPEVTQTPSHQVTQMGQEVILRCVPISNHLYFYWYRQILGQKVEFLVSFYNNEISEKSEIFDDQFSVERPDGSNFTLKIRSTKLEDSAMYFCASSELRGGGNEQFFGPGTRLTVL.

This clone was counted only a few times. The chain employs TRBV5-5 and TRBJ1-1; unclear D gene. CDR3 length: 15 residues. CDR1 SGHKS and CDR2 YYEKEE come from the germline V gene (reference sequence). Between the trimmed V and J ends, which lost 4 bases and 4 bases, there was a span of 17 bases. The CDR3 nucleotides read TGTGCCAGCAGCAAGGACCCGTTGTTGTCCACTGAAGCTTTCTTT. The encoded protein is CASSKDPLLSTEAFF.

By sample share, this clone is medium-sized (0.01 to 0.1%). V usage is TRBV5-1 and J usage is TRBJ1-2, with D possibly being TRBD1 (6 bases). This CDR3 comprises 14 residues. V was pared by 0 bases and J by 6 bases, with 12 bases between. Germline V gives CDR1 SGHRS, CDR2 YFSETQ. In DNA, the CDR3 is TGCGCCAGCAGCTTGGGCTTTGACAGGCATGGCTACACCTTC. It codes for CASSLGFDRHGYTF.

In its sample, this clone ranks as medium-sized. The CDR3 spells CASSLEGGANYGYTF. In DNA, the CDR3 is TGTGCCAGCAGCTTAGAAGGGGGCGCAAACTATGGCTACACCTTC. The chain combines TRBV7-2 with TRBJ1-2, with 7 bases that match TRBD1. The V gene's germline CDR1 is SGHTA and CDR2 FQGNSA. The CDR3 runs to 15 residues. Losses at the gene ends were 1 base for V and 2 bases for J; bases not matched to a gene: 4.

This rearrangement joins TRBV19 to TRBJ2-7; 9 bases are a match to TRBD1. The V segment lost 5 bases and the J segment 0 bases; nucleotides outside the gene matches: 5. Germline loops: CDR1 LNHDA, CDR2 SQIVND (reference sequence). The length of the CDR3 is 15 residues. The CDR3 DNA is TGTGCCAGTAGTTTCAGGACAGGGGCCTCCTACGAGCAGTACTTC. This codes for CASSFRTGASYEQYF.

This clone occurred a few times. The chain has TRBV5-4 and TRBJ2-1; D ambiguous. The CDR3 extends over 16 amino acids. The germline gives CDR1 SGHNT, CDR2 YYREEE (reference sequence). V was trimmed by 0 bases and J by 6 bases, leaving 16 bases between them. The CDR3: CASSLGSQAMGNEQFF. The CDR3 DNA follows: TGTGCCAGCAGCTTGGGATCGCAAGCCATGGGCAATGAGCAGTTCTTC.

This clone is medium-sized within its sample. This chain joins TRBV5-4 and TRBJ1-6, with 7 bases identical to TRBD1. Germline V CDR1 and CDR2: SGHNT, YYREEE (reference sequence). There are 14 residues in the CDR3. The V and J ends lost 4 bases and 6 bases, in that order; junction bases with no gene match: 4. The DNA for the CDR3 is TGTGCCAGCAGCCGGGGACAGTTTAATTCACCCCTCCACTTT. Protein product: CASSRGQFNSPLHF.

This clone was counted a few times. The V and J genes are TRBV19 and TRBJ2-7, with TRBD1 matching over 7 bases. This CDR3 is built from 14 residues. The trim removed 5 bases at V and 3 bases at J, leaving 7 bases unmatched. Germline V gene sequence: CDR1 LNHDA, CDR2 SQIVND (reference sequence). CDR3: CASSETGTDYEQYF. The CDR3 DNA reads as TGTGCCAGTAGTGAAACCGGGACAGACTACGAGCAGTACTTC.

This sequence joins TRBV4-3 and TRBJ1-1; unclear D gene. Germline values: CDR1 LGHNA, CDR2 YSLEER. The germline V and J ends were trimmed by 0 bases and 1 base, with 9 bases remaining between them. The CDR3 is made up of 15 amino acids. In DNA, the CDR3 is TGCGCCAGCAGCCAAGATCGAACGGCGAACACTGAAGCTTTCTTT. It encodes CASSQDRTANTEAFF.

This clone has more than one count but fewer than ten. The chain employs TRBV4-2 and TRBJ1-2, with D unresolved. Germline V gene sequence: CDR1 LGHNA, CDR2 YNFKEQ. The CDR3 is 14 amino acids. V was pared by 0 bases and J by 7 bases, with 12 bases between. The CDR3 spells CASSQDRKDSGYTF. DNA for the CDR3: TGTGCCAGCAGCCAAGATCGGAAGGACTCTGGCTACACCTTC.

The chain joins TRBV5-4 to TRBJ2-5; D possibly uses TRBD1 or TRBD2 (6 bases each). The V and J ends lost 4 bases and 7 bases respectively, with 14 bases between them. The CDR3 length is 13 residues. Germline V gene data show CDR1 as SGHNT and CDR2 as YYREEE (reference sequence). The chain's CDR3 is CASSLWGAGTQYF. The CDR3 bases are TGTGCCAGCAGCCTCTGGGGGGCGGGGACCCAGTACTTC. Filled out from reference TRBV5-4 and TRBJ2-5, the complete variable domain reads ETGVTQSPTHLIKTRGQQVTLRCSSQSGHNTVSWYQQALGQGPQFIFQYYREEENGRGNFPPRFSGLQFPNYSSELNVNALELDDSALYLCASSLWGAGTQYFGPGTRLLVL.

The chain links TRBV5-1 to TRBJ1-3; D is possibly TRBD1 (5 bases). The CDR3 sequence is 18 residues long. The V end lost 4 bases, the J end lost 0 bases, and 20 bases lay between the germline ends. Germline V gives CDR1 SGHRS, CDR2 YFSETQ. The CDR3 spells CASSLLGRAGGSGNTIYF. Written as DNA, the CDR3 is TGCGCCAGCAGCCTCCTGGGACGAGCGGGAGGCTCTGGAAACACCATATATTTT.

The chain carries TRBV4-3 and TRBJ2-1; 11 bases are shared with TRBD2. The CDR3 spans 15 residues. Germline V gives CDR1 LGHNA, CDR2 YSLEER. J gave up 9 bases and V 0 bases, and 4 bases lay outside the gene matches. The DNA of the CDR3 is TGCGCCAGCAGCCAAGAACTAGCGGGGGTGGTTGAGCAGTTCTTC. Protein product: CASSQELAGVVEQFF.

This clone is classed as medium-sized (0.01 to 0.1%). The chain is built from TRBV2 and TRBJ1-4, with TRBD1 matching over 8 bases. Germline-derived CDR1 and CDR2 are SNHLY and FYNNEI. This CDR3 has 14 residues. J lost 7 bases, V lost 8 bases, and 9 bases had no gene match. The DNA of the CDR3 is TGTGCCAGCGGCCGGGAACAGGGGGGTGAAAAACTGTTTTTT. Translating gives CASGREQGGEKLFF.

This chain connects TRBV10-1 to TRBJ2-3; the match to TRBD2 covers 9 bases. CDR1 and CDR2 (germline): WNHNN, SYGVQD (reference sequence). The V and J ends lost 9 bases and 3 bases, in that order; junction bases with no gene match: 7. The CDR3 spans 14 residues. The CDR3 spells CASSSGAGTDTQYF. DNA of the CDR3: TGCGCCAGTTCTAGCGGGGCGGGTACAGATACGCAGTATTTT.

In its sample, this clone ranks as medium-sized (0.01 to 0.1%). The CDR3 loop reads CASSLLAGGPETQYF. For the CDR3, the DNA is TGCGCCAGCAGCTTGTTAGCGGGGGGGCCGGAGACCCAGTACTTC. The chain combines TRBV5-1 with TRBJ2-5, with 11 nucleotides matching TRBD2. This CDR3 comprises 15 residues. V gave up 1 base and J gave up 5 bases; unmatched junction bases: 4. Germline V CDR1 and CDR2: SGHRS, YFSETQ.

The chain couples TRBV15 to TRBJ1-4, with no clear D. The CDR3 runs to 13 residues. Germline V gene data show CDR1 as LNHNV and CDR2 as YYDKDF (reference sequence). Trimming shortened V by 6 bases and J by 6 bases, and 11 bases separated the two germline ends. CDR3 nucleotides: TGTGCCACCAGTAGCGGTCCTTATGAAAAACTGTTTTTT. Protein product: CATSSGPYEKLFF.

In DNA, the CDR3 is TGCGCCAGCAGCTTGGGAGGAGGGGTTCCGTACACTGCTAACTATGGCTACACCTTC. It specifies CASSLGGGVPYTANYGYTF. The rearrangement links TRBV5-1 to TRBJ1-2, with a weak D call TRBD1 (5 bases). The CDR3 totals 19 residues. Trimming left V 0 bases short and J 0 bases short, with 21 bases between. Germline loops: CDR1 SGHRS, CDR2 YFSETQ. The full variable domain, rest sourced from reference TRBV5-1 and TRBJ1-2, is KAGVTQTPRYLIKTRGQQVTLSCSPISGHRSVSWYQQTPGQGLQFLFEYFSETQRNKGNFPGRFSGRQFSNSRSEMNVSTLELGDSALYLCASSLGGGVPYTANYGYTFGSGTRLTVV.

The sample holds a few counts of this clone. The chain links TRBV2 to TRBJ1-6; D gene unclear. Germline V gene sequence: CDR1 SNHLY, CDR2 FYNNEI. V lost 7 bases and J lost 7, with 14 bases in between. This CDR3 is built from 14 residues. The CDR3: CASTVWPGNSPLHF. For the CDR3, the DNA is TGTGCCAGCACCGTGTGGCCCGGAAATTCACCCCTCCACTTT.

This clone was observed a few times. V usage is TRBV7-8 and J usage is TRBJ1-5; 7 bases map to TRBD1. With 7 bases clipped from V and 0 bases from J, the junction kept 15 bases outside the gene matches. CDR1 is SGHVS and CDR2 is FQNEAQ in the germline V gene. There are 18 residues in the CDR3. The CDR3 is CASTPRGQSLLSNQPQHF. For the CDR3, the DNA is TGTGCCAGCACCCCCCGGGGACAGTCCCTCCTTAGCAATCAGCCCCAGCATTTT.

The chain uses TRBV29-1 and TRBJ2-3, with D possibly TRBD2 on 7 matching bases. Looked up from germline, CDR1 is SQVTM and CDR2 is ANQGSEA. CDR3 length: 15 residues. Trimming took off 1 base at V and 5 bases at J, with 16 bases between the two ends. The CDR3 is CSVEGEGGPKDTQYF. CDR3 nucleotide sequence: TGCAGCGTTGAAGGCGAGGGGGGGCCGAAAGATACGCAGTATTTT.

This clone was counted a few times. This chain links TRBV28 with TRBJ2-7, with D maybe TRBD2 (5 bases). The CDR3 has 14 amino acids. V lost 7 bases to trimming and J lost 6 bases, with 19 bases between them. CDR1 MDHEN and CDR2 SYDVKM come from the germline V gene. CDR3 in DNA: TGTGCCAGCACCACCCCTGCGGGTTTCGGCGAGCAGTACTTC. Translating it yields CASTTPAGFGEQYF.

The table lists this clone with a few counts. This chain connects TRBV29-1 to TRBJ1-2; TRBD1 might be the D (6 bases). The V and J ends lost 7 bases and 5 bases respectively, with 20 bases between them. This CDR3 is built from 14 residues. Germline V gene sequence: CDR1 SQVTM, CDR2 ANQGSEA. CDR3 region: CSAQLTGRNYGYTF. CDR3 DNA sequence: TGCAGCGCCCAGCTTACAGGGCGGAATTATGGCTACACCTTC.

The chain has TRBV6-5 and TRBJ2-1; tentatively, D is TRBD1 (5 bases). V was shortened by 5 bases and J by 4 bases, with 9 bases between the two germline ends. Germline CDR1 and CDR2: MNHEY and SVGAGI. The CDR3 loop spans 13 amino acids. Here the CDR3 DNA reads TGTGCCAGCAGTATTAGGGGATACAATGAGCAGTTCTTC. Residues: CASSIRGYNEQFF.

The chain combines TRBV2 with TRBJ2-3; D is undetermined. CDR3 length: 15 amino acids. Trimming removed 0 bases at V and 1 base at J, with 8 bases between. Germline-derived CDR1 and CDR2 are SNHLY and FYNNEI. CDR3 DNA sequence: TGTGCCAGCAGTGAAGCGCTTCGGGGCACAGATACGCAGTATTTT. Protein sequence: CASSEALRGTDTQYF.

The chain couples TRBV28 to TRBJ1-1; perhaps TRBD1 as D (5 bases). Trimming stripped 6 bases from V and 2 bases from J, with 19 bases between. The germline V gene encodes CDR1 MDHEN and CDR2 SYDVKM. This CDR3 has 16 residues. The CDR3 DNA follows: TGTGCCAGCAGCCTGTATCAGGCAGGGACCAACACTGAAGCTTTCTTT. It specifies CASSLYQAGTNTEAFF.

Comments on this clone: The same CDR3 is also encoded by other DNA sequences in this sample. The chain has TRBV18 and TRBJ1-1; a weak D match, TRBD1 (5 bases). The CDR3 length is 13 residues. Germline loops: CDR1 KGHSH, CDR2 LQKENI. Trimming took 1 base from V and 8 from J, leaving 11 bases between them. The CDR3 bases are TGTGCCAGCTCACCACAGGGGCTGGGCGAAGCTTTCTTT. Translated, it gives CASSPQGLGEAFF.

The chain is built from TRBV30 and TRBJ2-7; a weak D match, TRBD1 (6 bases). Per germline, CDR1 GTSNPN and CDR2 SVGIG (reference sequence). The CDR3 runs 11 residues. V lost 2 bases and J 6 bases, leaving 8 bases between the germline ends. The CDR3 sequence is CAWSPGVEQYF. The CDR3 DNA is TGTGCCTGGAGTCCAGGGGTCGAGCAGTACTTC.

This clone was counted once. The genes are TRBV9 and TRBJ1-2, with 7 bases identical to TRBD1. This CDR3 has 13 residues. Trimming at V came to 2 bases and at J to 8 bases, leaving 6 bases not matched to a gene. Germline V gives CDR1 SGDLS, CDR2 YYNGEE. CDR3 region: CASSVTGEGGYTF. The CDR3 DNA reads TGTGCCAGCAGCGTCACAGGGGAGGGGGGCTACACCTTC.

By frequency in the sample, this clone is medium-sized. The CDR3 spells CASSQVGTATNYGYTF. The CDR3, as DNA: TGCGCCAGCAGCCAAGTAGGAACCGCAACTAACTATGGCTACACCTTC. The chain employs TRBV4-1 and TRBJ1-2; D not resolved. V lost 1 base to trimming and J lost 0 bases, with 12 bases between them. Germline V gene sequence: CDR1 MGHRA, CDR2 YSYEKL. There are 16 residues in the CDR3.